This T cell receptor (beta chain) originates from a study of response to subunit inactivated influenza vaccine. The CDR3 contains 13 residues. Germline V gene lookup returns CDR1 DFQATT and CDR2 SNEGSKA (reference sequence). V was pared by 6 bases and J by 4 bases, with 15 bases between. TCRdb called the RT-PCR reads again in MiXCR, with one record for every CDR3 protein. The sample yields some 520,000 distinct CDR3 sequences, approximately 16% seen once. This TCR came from a man in his fifties or sixties who received an inactivated influenza vaccine. Source: CD4+ T cells sorted from PBMCs, taken approximately 25 months after vaccination. The chain couples TRBV20-1 to TRBJ1-1; D ambiguous. The CDR3 nucleotides read TGCAGTGCCCTTTGGCCAGAACTCACTGAAGCTTTCTTT. Translation: CSALWPELTEAFF.